The 19 T cell receptor beta chains presented below share a single source sample, sequenced in a study of blood T cell repertoires in COVID-19. Some clones are missing from TCRdb's copy, which holds only in-frame ones; the method was immunoSEQ multiplex PCR. The sample yields over 90,000 clones, roughly 86% seen once. Material for sequencing was peripheral blood. These receptors all stem from a man aged 45-65 years with active or convalescent COVID-19.

The chain is built from TRBV5-8 and TRBJ2-2; possibly TRBD2 for D (5 bases). V was cut by 4 bases and J by 6 bases, with 13 bases left in between. Germline CDR1 reads SGHTS; CDR2 reads YDEGEE. The CDR3 extends over 14 amino acids. The CDR3 loop is CASSPGRVSGELFF. As DNA, the CDR3 is TGTGCCAGCAGCCCGGGAAGGGTCTCCGGGGAGCTGTTTTTT.

The chain combines TRBV30 with TRBJ1-3; TRBD1 might be the D (5 bases). V was trimmed by 0 bases and J by 1 base, leaving 13 bases between them. The CDR3 runs to 16 residues. In germline, CDR1 is GTSNPN, CDR2 SVGIG (reference sequence). As DNA, the CDR3 is TGTGCCTGGAGTGTATGGGGGGGGACTTCTGGAAACACCATATATTTT. This gives the protein CAWSVWGGTSGNTIYF.

This clone has a single count. The gene calls are TRBV7-2 and TRBJ2-1; D ambiguous. Trimming pared 3 bases from V and 3 bases from J, leaving 9 bases between. The germline gives CDR1 SGHTA, CDR2 FQGNSA. This CDR3 is built from 14 residues. Here the CDR3 reads CASSFSRVYNEQFF. DNA for the CDR3: TGTGCCAGCAGCTTTAGCCGGGTCTACAATGAGCAGTTCTTC.

In this sample, this clone turned up once. The CDR3 here is CASSYSQGKEKLFF. CDR3 nucleotide sequence: TGTGCCAGCAGTTATTCACAGGGGAAAGAAAAACTGTTTTTT. The chain joins TRBV6-5 to TRBJ1-4; the match to TRBD1 covers 7 bases. The CDR3 is made up of 14 amino acids. The ends lost 3 bases at V and 8 bases at J; junction bases unmatched: 6. The germline CDR1 and CDR2 sequences are MNHEY and SVGAGI.

CDR3 in amino acids: CASSQLRTVHSGNTIYF. In nucleotides, the CDR3 is TGTGCCAGCAGCCAACTCCGGACAGTTCACTCTGGAAACACCATATATTTT. The rearrangement joins TRBV3-1 (or the pseudogene TRBV3-2) to TRBJ1-3; TRBD1 might be the D (6 bases). The CDR3 spans 17 residues. Trimming cost V 2 bases and J 0 bases, with 14 bases left between them. The germline CDR1 and CDR2 sequences are LGHDT and YNNKEL (reference sequence).

This sequence joins TRBV3-1 (or the pseudogene TRBV3-2) and TRBJ2-1; TRBD1 aligns across 7 bases. The germline gives CDR1 LGHDT, CDR2 YNNKEL (reference sequence). The CDR3 is made up of 16 amino acids. The junction had 5 bases not matched to a gene; V was cut back by 0 bases and J by 3 bases. CDR3 amino acids: CASSQEGQILYNEQFF. The CDR3 region has the DNA TGTGCCAGCAGCCAAGAGGGACAGATACTCTACAATGAGCAGTTCTTC.

The V call is TRBV14, the J call TRBJ1-5; D call uncertain. Trimming removed 1 base at V and 6 bases at J, with 19 bases between. This CDR3 is built from 17 residues. Looked up from germline, CDR1 is SGHDN and CDR2 is FVKESK. CDR3 DNA sequence: TGTGCCAGCAGCCAAGCAAAGTTAACAGCGAGGGTTCAGCCCCAGCATTTT. Encoded protein: CASSQAKLTARVQPQHF.

This clone was recorded only once. This sequence joins TRBV7-2 and TRBJ1-6, with 8 bases identical to TRBD1. The V gene end was trimmed by 4 bases and the J gene end by 9 bases; junction bases not matched to a gene: 8. The germline V gene encodes CDR1 SGHTA and CDR2 FQGNSA. This CDR3 comprises 15 residues. The CDR3 spells CASSSMTGVGSPLHF. CDR3 coding DNA: TGTGCCAGCAGCTCCATGACAGGGGTTGGTTCACCCCTCCACTTT. The full variable domain, completed using reference TRBV7-2 and TRBJ1-6, is GAGVSQSPSNKVTEKGKDVELRCDPISGHTALYWYRQSLGQGLEFLIYFQGNSAPDKSGLPSDRFSAERTGGSVSTLTIQRTQQEDSAVYLCASSSMTGVGSPLHFGNGTRLTVT.

The rearrangement uses TRBV5-6 and TRBJ1-5; 8 bases are a match to TRBD1. The CDR3 is made up of 18 amino acids. Looked up from germline, CDR1 is SGHDT and CDR2 is YYEEEE. The V and J ends lost 0 bases and 1 base, in that order; junction bases with no gene match: 9. The CDR3 sequence is CASSLGRGRRGSNQPQHF. The CDR3 region has the DNA TGTGCCAGCAGCTTGGGCAGGGGGCGGCGTGGGAGCAATCAGCCCCAGCATTTT.

The rearrangement links TRBV4-1 to TRBJ2-4; TRBD1 might be the D (6 bases). The CDR3 totals 18 residues. Trimming pared 0 bases from V and 1 base from J, leaving 16 bases between. Germline V lookup: CDR1 MGHRA, CDR2 YSYEKL. The CDR3 DNA reads TGCGCCAGCAGCCAAGATGGGGCAGGGGATGAGGCCAAAAACATTCAGTACTTC. The encoded protein is CASSQDGAGDEAKNIQYF.

The chain recombines TRBV27 with TRBJ1-1, with D uncertain. The CDR3 covers 13 residues. The V end was cut by 6 bases, the J end by 0 bases, with 8 bases between. Germline-derived CDR1 and CDR2 are MNHEY and SMNVEV (reference sequence). The CDR3 loop is CASRRAMNTEAFF. CDR3 nucleotide sequence: TGTGCCAGCAGGAGAGCGATGAACACTGAAGCTTTCTTT.

The rearrangement joins TRBV5-4 to TRBJ2-5; the match to TRBD1 covers 9 bases. The ends lost 3 bases at V and 5 bases at J; junction bases unmatched: 11. This CDR3 comprises 16 residues. Per germline, CDR1 SGHNT and CDR2 YYREEE (reference sequence). CDR3 region: CASSSGLTGGGETQYF. DNA for the CDR3: TGTGCCAGCAGCTCCGGGCTTACAGGGGGCGGGGAGACCCAGTACTTC.

V and J are TRBV5-1 and TRBJ2-3, with 8 nucleotides matching TRBD1. Germline V gives CDR1 SGHRS, CDR2 YFSETQ. This CDR3 comprises 15 residues. V dropped 5 bases and J dropped 2; count of bases not matched to a gene: 7. CDR3 in DNA: TGCGCCAGCAGACTTCGGACAGGGATCACAGATACGCAGTATTTT. Translation gives CASRLRTGITDTQYF. The complete variable domain, with remaining parts taken from reference TRBV5-1 and TRBJ2-3, reads KAGVTQTPRYLIKTRGQQVTLSCSPISGHRSVSWYQQTPGQGLQFLFEYFSETQRNKGNFPGRFSGRQFSNSRSEMNVSTLELGDSALYLCASRLRTGITDTQYFGPGTRLTVL.

The chain combines TRBV5-1 with TRBJ1-1; no definite D call. There are 13 residues in the CDR3. The V gene lost 0 bases and the J gene lost 10 bases, with 13 bases spanning the gap. CDR1 and CDR2 (germline): SGHRS, YFSETQ. CDR3 residues: CASSLAAEGRAFF. The CDR3 DNA reads TGCGCCAGCAGCTTGGCGGCCGAGGGTCGAGCTTTCTTT.

The chain couples TRBV7-6 to TRBJ2-7; TRBD1 matches at 7 bases. The CDR3 has 14 amino acids. The junction had 8 bases not matched to a gene; V was cut back by 3 bases and J by 6 bases. Germline V gives CDR1 SGHVS, CDR2 FNYEAQ. CDR3 sequence: CASSLPNRDSEQYV. In nucleotides, the CDR3 is TGTGCCAGCAGCTTGCCCAACCGGGACAGCGAGCAGTACGTC.

The chain links TRBV28 to TRBJ1-4; D might be TRBD1 (6 bases). V lost 4 bases and J lost 8, with 17 bases in between. CDR1 MDHEN and CDR2 SYDVKM come from the germline V gene. The CDR3 runs 15 residues. The CDR3: CASSSPGAPGEKLFF. CDR3 DNA: TGTGCCAGCAGTTCCCCAGGGGCGCCGGGGGAAAAACTGTTTTTT.

This chain joins TRBV2 and TRBJ1-2; TRBD1 agrees at 10 bases. From germline, CDR1 is SNHLY and CDR2 FYNNEI. This CDR3 has 15 amino acids. The V and J ends lost 4 bases and 6 bases, in that order; junction bases with no gene match: 8. CDR3 sequence reads: CASSATTGGIDGYTF. In DNA form, the CDR3 reads TGTGCCAGCAGTGCCACGACAGGGGGCATCGATGGCTACACCTTC.

The rearrangement joins TRBV4-1 to TRBJ2-1; 7 bases map to TRBD1. CDR1 and CDR2 from the germline V gene are MGHRA and YSYEKL. Losses at the gene ends were 4 bases for V and 0 bases for J; bases not matched to a gene: 9. This CDR3 spans 17 amino acids. CDR3: CASSRGQAYSSYNEQFF. DNA for the CDR3: TGCGCCAGCAGCCGCGGACAGGCCTATTCCTCCTACAATGAGCAGTTCTTC.

V and J are TRBV11-2 and TRBJ2-7; TRBD1 matches at 10 bases. Germline CDR1 and CDR2: SGHAT and FQNNGV. The CDR3 is 14 residues long. Trimming cost V 7 bases and J 3 bases; bases outside gene matches: 6. CDR3 sequence reads: CASTKDRGNYEQYV. The CDR3 DNA follows: TGTGCCAGCACCAAGGACAGGGGGAACTACGAGCAGTACGTC.